This TCR beta chain emerged from a study of OX40 agonist ivuxolimab in advanced cancers. With respect to this clone: Antigen: not known.

Study-level points and caveats: More expanded clones were seen, on average, in CD8+ T cells than in CD4+.

Some clones are missing from TCRdb's copy, which holds only in-frame ones; the method was immunoSEQ multiplex PCR. The sample lists 60,000 or so clones; over 75% were seen once. The CDR3 runs 17 residues. The J segment lost 0 bases and the V segment lost 2 bases, leaving 6 bases of the junction unmatched. Germline-derived CDR1 and CDR2 are SGHRS and YFSETQ. The TCR comes from an adult with an advanced solid tumor such as melanoma, head and neck, liver or kidney cancer. The rearrangement uses TRBV5-1 and TRBJ2-1; 9 positions match TRBD2. The source material was CD4+ or CD8+ T cells sorted from blood, sampled in a trial of the OX40 agonist ivuxolimab. This chain's CDR3 is CASSLGLARSSYNEQFF. DNA for the CDR3: TGCGCCAGCAGCTTAGGACTAGCGAGGAGCTCCTACAATGAGCAGTTCTTC.